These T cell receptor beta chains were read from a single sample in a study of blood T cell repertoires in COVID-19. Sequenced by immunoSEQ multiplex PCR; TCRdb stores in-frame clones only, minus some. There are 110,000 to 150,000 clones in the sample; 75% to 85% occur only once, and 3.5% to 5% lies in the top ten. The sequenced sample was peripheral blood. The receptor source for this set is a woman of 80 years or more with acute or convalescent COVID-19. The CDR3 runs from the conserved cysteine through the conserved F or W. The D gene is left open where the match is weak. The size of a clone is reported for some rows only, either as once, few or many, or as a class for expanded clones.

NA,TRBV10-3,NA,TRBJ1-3,TGTGCCACCTCCGGGCGGCAGGGAGGAAACACCATATATTTT,CATSGRQGGNTIYF
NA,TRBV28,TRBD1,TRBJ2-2,TGTGCCAGCAGTTCTATTCCCGGGACAGGGAGCACCGGGGAGCTGTTTTTT,CASSSIPGTGSTGELFF
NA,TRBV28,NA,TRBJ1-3,TGTGCCAGCAGCCATCTTAGTTGGTACTCTGGAAACACCATATATTTT,CASSHLSWYSGNTIYF
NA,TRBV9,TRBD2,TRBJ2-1,TGTGCCAGCAGCCGCTACACGGGGGGGCCTAGTATAGCTGAGCAGTTCTTC,CASSRYTGGPSIAEQFF
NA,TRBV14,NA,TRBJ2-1,TGTGCCAGCAGCCAGGACAGTTACAATGAGCAGTTCTTC,CASSQDSYNEQFF
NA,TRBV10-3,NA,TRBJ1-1,TGTGCCATCAGTGAGTCCTCGAGGGGTGGCAGGGGAGCCATGAACACTGAAGCTTTCTTT,CAISESSRGGRGAMNTEAFF
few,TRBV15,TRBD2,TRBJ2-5,TGTGCCACCAGCGCCCGCTCCGGGACTAACCAAGAGACCCAGTACTTC,CATSARSGTNQETQYF
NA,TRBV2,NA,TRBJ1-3,TGTGCCAGCAGCCGCCCTAGCTCTGGAAACACCATATATTTT,CASSRPSSGNTIYF
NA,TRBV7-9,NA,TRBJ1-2,TGTGCCAGCAGCTTACGGGGTGTCTATGGCTACACCTTC,CASSLRGVYGYTF
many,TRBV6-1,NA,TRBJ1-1,TGTGCCAGCAGTGAACAGTTCAGGGCACGGAACACTGAAGCTTTCTTT,CASSEQFRARNTEAFF
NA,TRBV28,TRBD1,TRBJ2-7,TGTGCCAGCACCCCAAACAGGGGACAGGCCTACGAGCAGTACTTC,CASTPNRGQAYEQYF
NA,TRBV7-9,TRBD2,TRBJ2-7,TGTGCCAGCAGCTTAGTGGGCGGGAGAGTACGCGAGCAGTACTTC,CASSLVGGRVREQYF
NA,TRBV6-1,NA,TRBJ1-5,TGTGCCAGCAGTGAAGACGGTCGAGAGTATCAGCCCCAGCATTTT,CASSEDGREYQPQHF
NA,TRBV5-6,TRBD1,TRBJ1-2,TGTGCCAGCAGGAATACAGGGGGCTGGAGCTATGGCTACACCTTC,CASRNTGGWSYGYTF
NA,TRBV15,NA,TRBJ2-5,TGTGCCACCAGCAGGACCGCGGGCCTCGGGGAAGAGACCCAGTACTTC,CATSRTAGLGEETQYF
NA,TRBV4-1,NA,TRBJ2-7,TGCGCCAGCAGCCTCAGGCACGAGCAGTACTTC,CASSLRHEQYF
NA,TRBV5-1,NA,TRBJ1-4,TGCGCCAGCAGCTTGATGGCAGGGACTAATGAAAAACTGTTTTTT,CASSLMAGTNEKLFF
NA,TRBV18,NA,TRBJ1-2,TGTGCCAGCTCACCAAAAAGCGTTCGGGGCTACACCTTC,CASSPKSVRGYTF
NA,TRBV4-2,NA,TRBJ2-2,TGTGCCAGCAGCCAAGATAGTTCGGACTCCATCACCGGGGAGCTGTTTTTT,CASSQDSSDSITGELFF
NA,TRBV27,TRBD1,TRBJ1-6,TGTGCCAGCAGCCGGGACAGGGAAACTTCACCCCTCCACTTT,CASSRDRETSPLHF
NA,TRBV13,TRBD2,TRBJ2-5,TGTGCCAGCAGCTTGAGACTAGCGGGAGCCCGTGAGACCCAGTACTTC,CASSLRLAGARETQYF
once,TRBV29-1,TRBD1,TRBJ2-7,TGCAGCGCCGGGACAGGGGTCCGGGAGCAGTACTTC,CSAGTGVREQYF
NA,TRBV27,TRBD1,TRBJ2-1,TGTGCCAGCAGTCTCGGACAGGGTTCCTACAATGAGCAGTTCTTC,CASSLGQGSYNEQFF
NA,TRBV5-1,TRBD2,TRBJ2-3,TGCGCCAGCAGCTTGGTAACCGGGGGGGTAACAAGCACAGATACGCAGTATTTT,CASSLVTGGVTSTDTQYF
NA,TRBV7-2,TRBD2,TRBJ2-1,TGTGCCAGCAGCTACGCCGGGCTAGCGGGAGTCGATGAGCAGTTCTTC,CASSYAGLAGVDEQFF
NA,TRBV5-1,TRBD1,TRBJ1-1,TGCGCCAGCAGCCGTACCGGGTCGGGACAGGGGGCTGAAGCTTTCTTT,CASSRTGSGQGAEAFF
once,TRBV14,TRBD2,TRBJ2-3,TGTGCCAGCAGCTACCTAGCGGGGCCCTTGTCCCGCCGCGCAGATACGCAGTATTTT,CASSYLAGPLSRRADTQYF
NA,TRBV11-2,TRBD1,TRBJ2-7,TGTGCCAGCAGCGTATACAGGGGTATCTACGAGCAGTACTTC,CASSVYRGIYEQYF
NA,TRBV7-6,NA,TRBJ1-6,TGTGCCAGCAGCTTAGTCCACCCGAGCTCCTATAATTCACCCCTCCACTTT,CASSLVHPSSYNSPLHF
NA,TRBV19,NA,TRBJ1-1,TGTGCCAGTAGTATGCGGGCGGGGTTGGCAGCTTTCTTT,CASSMRAGLAAFF
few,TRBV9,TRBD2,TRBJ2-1,TGTGCCAGCAGCGGACTAGCGGGGTCCTACAATGAGCAGTTCTTC,CASSGLAGSYNEQFF
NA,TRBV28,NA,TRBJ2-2,TGTGCCAGCAGTTTAGGAGGGACCGGGGAGCTGTTTTTT,CASSLGGTGELFF
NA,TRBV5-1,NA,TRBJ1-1,TGCGCCAGCAGCTTGGCACAAATCACTGAAGCTTTCTTT,CASSLAQITEAFF
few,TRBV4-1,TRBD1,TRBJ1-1,TGCGCCAGCAGCCTTAACAGGGGGTCCACTGAAGCTTTCTTT,CASSLNRGSTEAFF
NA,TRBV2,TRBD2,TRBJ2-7,TGTGCCAGCAGTTCGGAGGGACTAGCGGGAGACTACGAGCAGTACTTC,CASSSEGLAGDYEQYF
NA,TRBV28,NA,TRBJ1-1,TGTGCCAGCAGTCTCACAGGGGAAGCTTTCTTT,CASSLTGEAFF